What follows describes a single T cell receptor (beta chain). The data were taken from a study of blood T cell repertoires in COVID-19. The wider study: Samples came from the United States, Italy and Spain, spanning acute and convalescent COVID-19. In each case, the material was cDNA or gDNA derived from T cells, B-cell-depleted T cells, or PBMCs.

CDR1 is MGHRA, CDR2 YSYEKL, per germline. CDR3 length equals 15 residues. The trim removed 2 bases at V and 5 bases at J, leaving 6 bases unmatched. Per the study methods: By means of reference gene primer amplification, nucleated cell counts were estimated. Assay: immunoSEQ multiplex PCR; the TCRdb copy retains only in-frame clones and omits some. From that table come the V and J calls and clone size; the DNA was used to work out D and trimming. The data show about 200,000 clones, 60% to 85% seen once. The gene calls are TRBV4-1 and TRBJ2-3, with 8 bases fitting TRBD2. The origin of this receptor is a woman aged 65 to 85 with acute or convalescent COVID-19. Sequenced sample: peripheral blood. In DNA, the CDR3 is TGCGCCAGCAGCCAATCAGCGGGAGATGGAGATACGCAGTATTTT. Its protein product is CASSQSAGDGDTQYF.